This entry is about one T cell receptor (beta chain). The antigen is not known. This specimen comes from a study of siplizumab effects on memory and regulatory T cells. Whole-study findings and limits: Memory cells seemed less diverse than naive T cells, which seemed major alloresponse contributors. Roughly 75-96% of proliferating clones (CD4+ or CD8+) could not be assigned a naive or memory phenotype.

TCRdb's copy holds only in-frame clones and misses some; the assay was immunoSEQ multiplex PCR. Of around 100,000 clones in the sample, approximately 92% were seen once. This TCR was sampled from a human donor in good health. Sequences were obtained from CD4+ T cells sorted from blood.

Written as DNA, the CDR3 is TGTGCCAGCAGCCCAATTTCTATAGCCGGGGAGCTGTTTTTT. Its protein is CASSPISIAGELFF. The J gene is TRBJ2-2, the V gene TRBV7-3; D unresolved. The CDR3 sequence is 14 residues long. Trimming removed 5 bases from V and 6 bases from J, with 13 bases in between. CDR1 and CDR2 from the germline V gene are SGHTA and FQGTGA.